The present entry profiles one T cell receptor beta chain with its context. The clone's antigen remains unknown. It has no much larger one-base neighbor in the sample; base qualities were not kept. In the paper's terms, the time point label means: baseline before first vaccination. Vaccinee samples were obtained from the UK trials COV001 and COV002, which included a single-blind randomized controlled phase 2/3 trial of AZD1222 (ChAdOx1 nCoV-19) in healthy adults. For TCRbeta chain sequencing, PBMC samples were collected from trial participants at day 0 and at day 28 after the second dose. The entry originates in a study of T cell responses to AZD1222 COVID-19 vaccine (dated by TCRdb to the early 2020s). For the wider study: AZD1222 recipients with second doses at about 4 weeks or about 12 weeks were pooled, because spike-specific TCR depth and breadth did not differ between schedules. Enrollment into the trials was organized by age into subgroups of 18-55, 56-69 and 70-plus years, and those subgroups contained around 150, 28 and 57 TCR-sequenced participants, respectively. A total of under 250 trial participants underwent TCR sequencing, of whom 200 to 220 had received two doses of AZD1222 and around 25 had received two doses of the MenACWY control vaccine.

V drops 0 bases and J drops 3 bases, leaving 11 bases in between. The germline V gene (reference sequence) provides CDR1 LGHDT and CDR2 YNNKEL. Its CDR3 holds 15 amino acids, cysteine through phenylalanine. Only the CDR3 part of the read is kept: 45 bases, read in frame from the first base. The CDR3 regions of human TCRbeta chains were analyzed by immunosequencing. Concerning the study's data processing: TCRs in the repertoires were compared against a reference library of SARS-CoV-2-specific TCRs that had been generated with the MIRA antigen-specificity platform. Breadth was defined as the fraction of unique TCRs that were SARS-CoV-2-associated. Depth was defined as the fraction of total T cells that were SARS-CoV-2-associated. Each spike-specific TCR was assigned to its reactive spike region and to a CD4 or CD8 class using the MIRA data. Log10-transformed breadth and depth values were compared by one-way ANOVA with Sidak's multiple comparisons tests. Held by TCRdb, this immuneACCESS table contains in-frame sequences only and omits some clones. Under half of the omission traces to an unresolved V gene where checked; the cause of the rest is unknown. Clone size and V and J calls were adopted from that table, with D and trimming inferred from the DNA. This sample gives around 160,000 clones in total; more than 75% of them show up just once. The ten largest clones capture around 5.5% of the sample.

The full study reports these points: No day 14 peak-response samples were available, so repertoires were characterized only after the peak T cell response. After two AZD1222 doses, spike-specific TCR breadth and depth were significantly higher than at day 0 and than in MenACWY recipients. The 56-69-year group was small, and its depth increase did not reach significance, likely because of low power. Participants were mostly white British and included more females than males, and it was suggested by the authors that clonal diversity may have been underestimated. Only five to seven AZD1222 recipients were SARS-CoV-2 seropositive at baseline, limiting conclusions about previously exposed vaccinees. Reportedly, close to half of the unique spike-specific TCRs recognized epitopes lying outside the regions that are mutated in the B.1.351 and B.1.1.7 variants. The whole spike protein was spanned by vaccine-associated CD4 TCRs, and dominant responses were seen in regions 160-218 and 743-854.

The sample was peripheral blood, taken on day 0 of AZD1222 vaccination. The sequence links TRBV3-1 (or the pseudogene TRBV3-2) to TRBJ1-2; the D segment cannot be called with confidence. This receptor was obtained from an adult in good health. For the CDR3, the sequence is CASSQESNRYYGYTF. The DNA sequence is TGTGCCAGCAGCCAAGAATCGAACCGATACTATGGCTACACCTTC.